The 31 T cell receptor beta chains below were found in one sample sequenced in a study of OX40 agonist ivuxolimab in advanced cancers. Generated by immunoSEQ multiplex PCR, the TCRdb table keeps only in-frame clones and is missing some. Found here are about 68,000 clones, around 90% of them singletons; the top ten hold more than 4.5%. The specimen was CD4+ or CD8+ T cells sorted from blood, collected in a trial of the OX40 agonist ivuxolimab. All receptors derive from an adult with an advanced solid tumor such as melanoma, head and neck, liver or kidney cancer.

CDR3 loop: CASSWGQSSYEQYF. CDR3 in DNA: TGCGCCAGCAGCTGGGGACAGTCGTCCTACGAGCAGTACTTC. The chain uses TRBV5-1 and TRBJ2-7; TRBD1 agrees at 7 bases. V was pared by 3 bases and J by 1 base, with 4 bases of the junction left unmatched. The CDR3 is 14 amino acids. Germline V gives CDR1 SGHRS, CDR2 YFSETQ. The complete variable domain, with remaining parts taken from reference TRBV5-1 and TRBJ2-7, reads KAGVTQTPRYLIKTRGQQVTLSCSPISGHRSVSWYQQTPGQGLQFLFEYFSETQRNKGNFPGRFSGRQFSNSRSEMNVSTLELGDSALYLCASSWGQSSYEQYFGPGTRLTVT.

The V call is TRBV4-3, the J call TRBJ1-1, with 9 bases lining up with TRBD1. From germline, CDR1 is LGHNA and CDR2 YSLEER. V shed 3 bases, J shed 5 bases, and the junction held 7 bases outside the gene matches. The CDR3 loop spans 15 amino acids. CDR3 DNA: TGCGCCAGCAGCCATCCCGGGACAGGGCGGACTGAAGCTTTCTTT. This codes for CASSHPGTGRTEAFF.

The chain is built from TRBV4-3 and TRBJ2-5; 7 bases align to TRBD1. With the DNA end fitting TRBJ2-7 better, the J assignment may be wrong. The CDR3 covers 14 residues. Germline V gene lookup returns CDR1 LGHNA and CDR2 YSLEER. The CDR3, as DNA: TGCGCCAGCAGCCAAGGCTACAGGGGTGACGAGCAGTACTTC. The encoded protein is CASSQGYRGDEQYF.

V gene TRBV6-1 combines with J gene TRBJ2-2; D is undetermined. The CDR3 sequence is 14 residues long. Germline CDR1 and CDR2: MNHNS and SASEGT. Trimming took 5 bases from V and 1 from J, leaving 8 bases between them. The CDR3 region is CASSYGENTGELFF. CDR3 sequence (DNA): TGTGCCAGCAGTTATGGGGAGAACACCGGGGAGCTGTTTTTT.

This clone was observed a single time. CDR3 protein: CAWSVGGSNQPQHF. In DNA form, the CDR3 reads TGTGCCTGGAGTGTAGGGGGGAGCAATCAGCCCCAGCATTTT. This chain joins TRBV30 and TRBJ1-5; possibly TRBD1 for D (6 bases). This CDR3 has 14 amino acids. CDR1 and CDR2 (germline): GTSNPN, SVGIG (reference sequence). V gave up 0 bases and J gave up 1 base, with 7 bases separating them.

Only one count was recorded for this clone. J is TRBJ2-7 and V is TRBV4-3; 9 positions agree with TRBD1. Trimming at V came to 3 bases and at J to 6 bases, leaving 3 bases not matched to a gene. This CDR3 region has 13 residues. Germline assignment: CDR1 LGHNA and CDR2 YSLEER. CDR3 sequence: CASSQDRGSEQYF. DNA of the CDR3: TGCGCCAGCAGCCAGGACAGGGGCTCCGAGCAGTACTTC.

The rearrangement joins TRBV7-8 to TRBJ1-2, with D possibly TRBD1 on 5 matching bases. V lost 6 bases and J 7 bases, leaving 12 bases between the germline ends. This CDR3 has 12 amino acids. Germline V gene sequence: CDR1 SGHVS, CDR2 FQNEAQ. CDR3 sequence reads: CASRGGVGGYTF. Here the CDR3 DNA reads TGTGCCAGCAGGGGAGGGGTAGGTGGCTACACCTTC.

The gene calls are TRBV4-2 and TRBJ1-1; D not resolved. Trimming pared 4 bases from V and 2 bases from J, leaving 17 bases between. There are 16 residues in the CDR3. The germline V gene encodes CDR1 LGHNA and CDR2 YNFKEQ. DNA of the CDR3: TGTGCCAGCAGCCCTGAGGTTTTCACAGTTAACACTGAAGCTTTCTTT. This gives the protein CASSPEVFTVNTEAFF.

The rearrangement links TRBV30 to TRBJ2-5; TRBD2 is a possible D gene (5 bases). Trimming removed 2 bases from V and 4 bases from J, with 8 bases in between. The CDR3 extends over 12 amino acids. CDR1 is GTSNPN, CDR2 SVGIG, per germline (reference sequence). For the CDR3, the DNA is TGTGCCTGGAGTCCTAGCTCAGAGACCCAGTACTTC. This sequence encodes CAWSPSSETQYF. Full variable domain (remainder filled in from reference TRBV30 and TRBJ2-5): SQTIHQWPATLVQPVGSPLSLECTVEGTSNPNLYWYRQAAGRGLQLLFYSVGIGQISSEVPQNLSASRPQDRQFILSSKKLLLSDSGFYLCAWSPSSETQYFGPGTRLLVL.

The chain is built from TRBV11-2 and TRBJ2-7; unclear D gene. V was pared by 1 base and J by 3 bases, with 16 bases between. From germline, CDR1 is SGHAT and CDR2 FQNNGV. The CDR3 length is 16 residues. CDR3 sequence reads: CASSLGEREIGYEQYF. DNA of the CDR3: TGTGCCAGCAGCTTAGGGGAAAGGGAAATCGGCTACGAGCAGTACTTC.

The gene calls are TRBV5-3 and TRBJ1-5, with D uncertain. TRBV5-3 is an open reading frame whose function is uncertain. The V end lost 0 bases, the J end lost 1 base, and 14 bases lay between the germline ends. The CDR3 has 17 amino acids. Here the CDR3 reads CARSLAPFLGSNQPQHF. The CDR3 DNA reads TGTGCCAGAAGCTTGGCCCCTTTTTTGGGAAGCAATCAGCCCCAGCATTTT.

As for this clone: Additional DNA sequences in this sample encode the identical CDR3. The chain employs TRBV27 and TRBJ1-1; 8 positions match TRBD1. CDR1 and CDR2 from the germline V gene are MNHEY and SMNVEV (reference sequence). The CDR3 contains 13 residues. With 3 bases clipped from V and 4 bases from J, the junction kept 1 base outside the gene matches. The CDR3 DNA reads as TGTGCCAGCAGTTTTACAGGGGGCACTGAAGCTTTCTTT. Protein sequence: CASSFTGGTEAFF.

This chain's CDR3 is CASSFENREETQYF. CDR3 coding DNA: TGTGCCAGCAGCTTCGAAAACAGGGAAGAGACCCAGTACTTC. This chain joins TRBV7-9 and TRBJ2-5; TRBD1 might be the D (6 bases). The CDR3 extends over 14 amino acids. V lost 3 bases to trimming and J lost 3 bases, with 11 bases between them. In germline, CDR1 is SEHNR, CDR2 FQNEAQ (reference sequence).

V usage is TRBV13 and J usage is TRBJ2-3, with D unclear. Trimming removed 6 bases at V and 2 bases at J, with 15 bases between. The germline CDR1 and CDR2 sequences are PRHDT and FYEKMQ (reference sequence). This CDR3 region has 15 residues. CDR3 sequence: CASRPRNAHTDTQYF. CDR3 DNA sequence: TGTGCCAGCAGGCCCAGGAACGCTCACACAGATACGCAGTATTTT.

This CDR3 is CASSLEGQNTEAFF. CDR3 bases: TGTGCCAGCAGTTTAGAGGGGCAAAACACTGAAGCTTTCTTT. This chain uses TRBV27 with TRBJ1-1; a possible D gene is TRBD1 (5 bases). V dropped 2 bases and J dropped 2 bases, with 9 bases sitting between them. Germline V gene lookup returns CDR1 MNHEY and CDR2 SMNVEV (reference sequence). The CDR3 runs 14 residues.

This chain uses TRBV27 with TRBJ2-5, with TRBD1 identical over 9 bases. This CDR3 is 15 amino acids long. The V and J ends lost 5 bases and 1 base, in that order; junction bases with no gene match: 5. The germline gives CDR1 MNHEY, CDR2 SMNVEV (reference sequence). This CDR3 reads CASSPTGGFQETQYF. The DNA for the CDR3 is TGTGCCAGCAGTCCGACAGGGGGTTTCCAAGAGACCCAGTACTTC.

The chain couples TRBV10-3 to TRBJ1-1; TRBD1 matches at 9 bases. This CDR3 region has 14 residues. V gave up 8 bases and J gave up 0 bases; unmatched junction bases: 4. CDR1 is ENHRY, CDR2 SYGVKD, per germline. CDR3 loop: CAIWDREMNTEAFF. The DNA of the CDR3 is TGTGCCATCTGGGACAGGGAGATGAACACTGAAGCTTTCTTT.

In its sample, this clone was seen a few times. The chain joins TRBV2 to TRBJ1-5; the match to TRBD1 covers 7 bases. This CDR3 is 15 amino acids long. V shed 6 bases, J shed 0 bases, and the junction held 5 bases outside the gene matches. Germline CDR1 and CDR2: SNHLY and FYNNEI. CDR3 DNA: TGTGCCAGCAGCCCCGGGACAGCTAGCAATCAGCCCCAGCATTTT. Residues: CASSPGTASNQPQHF.

This rearrangement joins TRBV2 to TRBJ1-6; D unresolved. The V end was cut by 5 bases, the J end by 2 bases, with 13 bases between. This CDR3 region has 16 residues. Germline assignment: CDR1 SNHLY and CDR2 FYNNEI. CDR3 region: CASSFPTITYNSPLHF. CDR3 in DNA: TGTGCCAGCAGTTTCCCGACTATCACCTATAATTCACCCCTCCACTTT.

V gene TRBV6-6 combines with J gene TRBJ2-5; D not resolved. V was cut by 4 bases and J by 1 base, with 10 bases left in between. This CDR3 is built from 14 residues. CDR1 and CDR2 (germline): MNHNY, SVGAGI (reference sequence). In DNA form, the CDR3 reads TGTGCCAGCAGTTCTATGACGGTCCAAGAGACCCAGTACTTC. Translated: CASSSMTVQETQYF.

This clone was seen just once. The chain has TRBV7-6 and TRBJ1-2; the D is unclear. The CDR3 is 13 residues long. CDR1 and CDR2 (germline): SGHVS, FNYEAQ. Between the trimmed V and J ends, which lost 4 bases and 7 bases, there was a span of 13 bases. The CDR3 nucleotides are TGTGCCAGCAGCTCACTCCGCGAGGCTGGCTACACCTTC. Amino acid sequence: CASSSLREAGYTF.

DNA of the CDR3: TGTGCCAGCAGTTCGACCTTAGCCAAAAACATTCAGTACTTC. It yields the protein CASSSTLAKNIQYF. The rearrangement uses TRBV7-9 and TRBJ2-4; D uncertain. V was clipped by 6 bases and J by 0 bases, with 9 bases between them. The CDR3 extends over 14 amino acids. From germline, CDR1 is SEHNR and CDR2 FQNEAQ (reference sequence).

This rearrangement joins TRBV19 to TRBJ2-7; D gene ambiguous. The germline V gene has CDR1 LNHDA and CDR2 SQIVND (reference sequence). V lost 1 base and J lost 0, with 7 bases in between. CDR3 length: 14 residues. The CDR3: CASSIGGTSYEQYF. CDR3 DNA sequence: TGTGCCAGTAGTATAGGGGGAACCTCCTACGAGCAGTACTTC.

The rearrangement joins TRBV30 to TRBJ2-3; perhaps TRBD2 as D (5 bases). The CDR3 is made up of 14 amino acids. V lost 7 bases and J lost 3, with 17 bases in between. The germline V gene encodes CDR1 GTSNPN and CDR2 SVGIG (reference sequence). CDR3 region: CASEAEALTDTQYF. The CDR3 DNA sequence: TGTGCCTCCGAGGCGGAGGCACTGACAGATACGCAGTATTTT.

V and J are TRBV4-3 and TRBJ1-1; no firm D call. Trimming took 0 bases from V and 0 from J, leaving 11 bases between them. Germline V gene data show CDR1 as LGHNA and CDR2 as YSLEER. This CDR3 has 16 residues. DNA for the CDR3: TGCGCCAGCAGCCAAGACTACAGTGTTATGAACACTGAAGCTTTCTTT. Amino acid sequence: CASSQDYSVMNTEAFF.

This clone was recorded once. CDR3 sequence reads: CATDGGASDEAFF. The CDR3 DNA reads TGTGCCACCGACGGGGGCGCATCGGATGAAGCTTTCTTT. V usage is TRBV6-6 and J usage is TRBJ1-1; D possibly corresponds to TRBD1 (6 bases). Deletions cut 10 bases from V and 7 bases from J, with 19 bases between. The CDR3 sequence is 13 residues long. Germline assignment: CDR1 MNHNY and CDR2 SVGAGI (reference sequence).

The V gene is TRBV5-8, the J gene TRBJ2-2; unclear D gene. Germline lookup yields CDR1 SGHTS and CDR2 YDEGEE. V was cut by 6 bases and J by 7 bases, with 16 bases left in between. This CDR3 has 14 amino acids. The CDR3 loop reads CASTTSWPGGELFF. The CDR3 DNA sequence: TGTGCCAGCACCACGTCTTGGCCCGGCGGGGAGCTGTTTTTT.

The CDR3 loop reads CASSPLEVTYEQYF. The CDR3 nucleotides read TGCGCCAGCAGCCCCCTGGAGGTCACCTACGAGCAGTACTTC. V is TRBV4-1 and J is TRBJ2-7, with D possibly TRBD2 on 5 matching bases. Per germline, CDR1 MGHRA and CDR2 YSYEKL. Trimming took off 4 bases at V and 2 bases at J, with 12 bases between the two ends. The CDR3 runs 14 residues.

The V call is TRBV7-8, the J call TRBJ2-5; no clear D. In germline, CDR1 is SGHVS, CDR2 FQNEAQ. V was trimmed by 7 bases and J by 2 bases, leaving 23 bases between them. The CDR3 extends over 17 amino acids. This chain's CDR3 is CASIQPGVADIQETQYF. The DNA of the CDR3 is TGTGCCAGCATCCAACCTGGGGTGGCAGACATACAAGAGACCCAGTACTTC.

This chain links TRBV7-9 with TRBJ2-1; 12 bases align to TRBD2. The germline V gene encodes CDR1 SEHNR and CDR2 FQNEAQ (reference sequence). V shed 3 bases and J 8 bases; nucleotides not matched to a gene: 14. There are 18 residues in the CDR3. CDR3 loop: CASSLTGDTSGRWYEQFF. The CDR3 DNA sequence: TGTGCCAGCAGCTTGACAGGGGATACTAGCGGGAGGTGGTATGAGCAGTTCTTC.

The chain links TRBV25-1 to TRBJ1-1, with D maybe TRBD1 (6 bases). V lost 4 bases to trimming and J lost 4 bases, with 10 bases between them. This CDR3 has 13 residues. CDR1 MGHDK and CDR2 SYGVNS come from the germline V gene. CDR3 coding DNA: TGTGCCAGCAGTGTAACAGGGAGCACTGAAGCTTTCTTT. This sequence encodes CASSVTGSTEAFF.